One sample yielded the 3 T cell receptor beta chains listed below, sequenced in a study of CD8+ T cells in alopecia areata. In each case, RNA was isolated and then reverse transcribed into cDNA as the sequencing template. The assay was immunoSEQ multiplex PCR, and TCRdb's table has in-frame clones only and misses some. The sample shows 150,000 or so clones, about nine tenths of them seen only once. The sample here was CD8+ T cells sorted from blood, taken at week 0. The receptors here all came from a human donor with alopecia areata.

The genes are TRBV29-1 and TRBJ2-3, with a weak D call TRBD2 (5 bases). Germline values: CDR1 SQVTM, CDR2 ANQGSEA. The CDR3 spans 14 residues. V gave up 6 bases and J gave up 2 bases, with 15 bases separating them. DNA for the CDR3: TGCAGCGTGGGCGGGCTCCCCGACACAGATACGCAGTATTTT. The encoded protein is CSVGGLPDTDTQYF.

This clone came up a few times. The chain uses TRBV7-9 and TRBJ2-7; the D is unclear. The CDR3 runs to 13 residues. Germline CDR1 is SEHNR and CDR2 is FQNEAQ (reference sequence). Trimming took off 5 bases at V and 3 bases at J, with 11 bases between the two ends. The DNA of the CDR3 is TGTGCCAGCAGCATAGAACCCTTCTACGAGCAGTACTTC. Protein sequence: CASSIEPFYEQYF. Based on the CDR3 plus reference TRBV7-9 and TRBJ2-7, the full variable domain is DTGVSQNPRHKITKRGQNVTFRCDPISEHNRLYWYRQTLGQGPEFLTYFQNEAQLEKSRLLSDRFSAERPKGSFSTLEIQRTEQGDSAMYLCASSIEPFYEQYFGPGTRLTVT.

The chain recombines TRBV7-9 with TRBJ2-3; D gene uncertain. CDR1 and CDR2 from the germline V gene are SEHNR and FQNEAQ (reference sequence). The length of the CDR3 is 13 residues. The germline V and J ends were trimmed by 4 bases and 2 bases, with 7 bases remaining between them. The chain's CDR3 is CASSSPPTDTQYF. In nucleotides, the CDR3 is TGTGCCAGCAGCTCCCCCCCCACAGATACGCAGTATTTT.